One and the same sample provided the 11 T cell receptor beta chains below, sequenced in a study of T cell changes during pregnancy in multiple sclerosis. Some clones are missing from TCRdb's copy, which holds only in-frame ones; the method was immunoSEQ multiplex PCR. Found here are about 120,000 clones, roughly nine tenths of them singletons; the top ten hold over 1.5%. The sample was peripheral blood, taken in the third trimester of pregnancy. The receptor set was obtained from a female donor with multiple sclerosis, enrolled in a pregnancy study.

This clone is a singleton in its sample. V usage is TRBV18 and J usage is TRBJ2-3, with 7 bases aligning to TRBD2. The germline V gene encodes CDR1 KGHSH and CDR2 LQKENI. J lost 4 bases, V lost 3 bases, and 7 bases had no gene match. This CDR3 is 15 amino acids long. CDR3 loop: CASSPLADDSDTQYF. The CDR3 DNA reads as TGTGCCAGCTCACCCCTAGCGGACGATTCAGATACGCAGTATTTT.

V gene TRBV5-1 combines with J gene TRBJ2-1; 12 bases line up with TRBD2. Germline trimming cut 4 bases from V and 10 bases from J; bases unmatched to any gene: 9. Germline-derived CDR1 and CDR2 are SGHRS and YFSETQ. This CDR3 has 15 residues. CDR3 amino acids: CASSRSSGGALEQFF. In DNA, the CDR3 is TGCGCCAGCAGCCGATCTAGCGGGGGGGCCTTGGAGCAGTTCTTC. Full variable domain (rest looked up from reference TRBV5-1 and TRBJ2-1): KAGVTQTPRYLIKTRGQQVTLSCSPISGHRSVSWYQQTPGQGLQFLFEYFSETQRNKGNFPGRFSGRQFSNSRSEMNVSTLELGDSALYLCASSRSSGGALEQFFGPGTRLTVL.

The chain employs TRBV9 and TRBJ2-7, with 11 nucleotides matching TRBD2. The germline V gene encodes CDR1 SGDLS and CDR2 YYNGEE. CDR3 length: 16 residues. Trimming at V came to 3 bases and at J to 2 bases, leaving 7 bases not matched to a gene. In DNA, the CDR3 is TGTGCCAGCAGCGCTCAGACTAGCGGGACGCCCTACGAGCAGTACTTC. This gives the protein CASSAQTSGTPYEQYF.

V usage is TRBV27 and J usage is TRBJ1-6; TRBD1 agrees at 9 bases. The CDR3 length is 17 residues. Germline V CDR1 and CDR2: MNHEY, SMNVEV (reference sequence). The V and J ends lost 6 bases and 3 bases, in that order; junction bases with no gene match: 9. Written as DNA, the CDR3 is TGTGCCAGCAGCTCTCCAACGACAGGGGGCTATAATTCACCCCTCCACTTT. This encodes CASSSPTTGGYNSPLHF.

This chain joins TRBV2 and TRBJ2-1; 8 nucleotides align to TRBD1. Germline trimming cut 4 bases from V and 7 bases from J; bases unmatched to any gene: 6. This CDR3 spans 14 amino acids. In germline, CDR1 is SNHLY, CDR2 FYNNEI. The CDR3 DNA follows: TGTGCCAGCAGTGTCCGGACAGGGTCGAATGAGCAGTTCTTC. This encodes CASSVRTGSNEQFF.

J is TRBJ1-2 and V is TRBV10-1; possibly TRBD1 for D (5 bases). The germline V and J ends were trimmed by 0 bases and 0 bases, with 11 bases remaining between them. Germline V gene data show CDR1 as WNHNN and CDR2 as SYGVQD (reference sequence). The CDR3 totals 16 residues. The CDR3 DNA is TGCGCCAGCAGTGAGTCAGGAGACAGCTCTAACTATGGCTACACCTTC. It is translated as CASSESGDSSNYGYTF.

V gene TRBV6-6 combines with J gene TRBJ1-1, with 9 bases matching TRBD1. Germline assignment: CDR1 MNHNY and CDR2 SVGAGI (reference sequence). The CDR3 consists of 12 residues. Losses at the gene ends were 6 bases for V and 8 bases for J; bases not matched to a gene: 4. The CDR3 DNA sequence: TGTGCCAGCAGGGGGACAGGGCTAGAAGCTTTCTTT. It encodes CASRGTGLEAFF.

This chain connects TRBV2 to TRBJ1-3, with 7 bases lining up with TRBD1. Per the germline V gene, CDR1 is SNHLY and CDR2 is FYNNEI. The CDR3 loop spans 16 amino acids. V shed 4 bases, J shed 0 bases, and the junction held 6 bases outside the gene matches. The CDR3 spells CASSAIQGSSGNTIYF. CDR3 bases: TGTGCCAGCAGTGCCATACAGGGGTCCTCTGGAAACACCATATATTTT.

CDR3 DNA: TGTGCCAGCAGCAAAGTCTCGAAAAGTAGGGGAGACAGGAAGCAGTATAATTCACCCCTCCACTTT. It yields the protein CASSKVSKSRGDRKQYNSPLHF. The chain uses TRBV21-1 and TRBJ1-6; the table assigns TRBD1, which was not confirmed against the DNA. TRBV21-1 is noted as a pseudogene. CDR3 length: 22 amino acids.

The V call is TRBV10-3, the J call TRBJ1-4, with a tentative D call TRBD1 (5 bases). Trimming took off 4 bases at V and 4 bases at J, with 13 bases between the two ends. CDR1 ENHRY and CDR2 SYGVKD come from the germline V gene. CDR3 size: 15 residues. The CDR3 protein is CAISALGGYNEKLFF. CDR3 nucleotide sequence: TGTGCCATCAGTGCCCTGGGGGGGTATAATGAAAAACTGTTTTTT.

V usage is TRBV29-1 and J usage is TRBJ2-3; 8 nucleotides match TRBD2. Unmatched junction bases numbered 7, after V lost 4 bases and J lost 1 base. There are 15 residues in the CDR3. The V gene's germline CDR1 is SQVTM and CDR2 ANQGSEA. CDR3 residues: CSVAGTSDRTDTQYF. The DNA of the CDR3 is TGCAGCGTTGCCGGGACTAGTGATCGCACAGATACGCAGTATTTT.